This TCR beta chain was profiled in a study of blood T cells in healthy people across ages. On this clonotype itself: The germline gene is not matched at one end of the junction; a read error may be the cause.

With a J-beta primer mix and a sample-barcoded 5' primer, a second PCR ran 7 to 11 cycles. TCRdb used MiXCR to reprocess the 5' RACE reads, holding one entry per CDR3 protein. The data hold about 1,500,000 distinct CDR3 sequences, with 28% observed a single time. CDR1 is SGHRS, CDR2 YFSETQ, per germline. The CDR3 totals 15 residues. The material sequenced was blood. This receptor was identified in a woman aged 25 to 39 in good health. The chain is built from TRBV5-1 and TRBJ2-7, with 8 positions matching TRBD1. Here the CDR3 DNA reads TGCGCCGGCAGCCCAAAAACGACAGGGGAAGACGAGCAGTACTTC. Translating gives CAGSPKTTGEDEQYF.